The clone carrying this T cell receptor (beta chain) has a handful of counts. V was clipped by 0 bases and J by 0 bases; unmatched bases: 5. Germline CDR1 is DFQATT and CDR2 is SNEGSKA (reference sequence). The CDR3 is made up of 17 amino acids. These data originate in a study of T cells after yellow fever vaccination. About the research overall: Low-cell-number fractions were prepared with SMART-Seq v4 Ultra Low Input.

TCRdb reanalysed the 5' RACE reads using MiXCR and keeps one entry per CDR3 protein. The table has 300,000 or so distinct CDR3 sequences, around 13% seen once. The V call is TRBV20-1, the J call TRBJ1-6; 7 nucleotides line up with TRBD1. This TCR was recovered from a man aged 25-40 years who received the YFV17D yellow fever vaccine. The sequencing used CD4+ T cells sorted from PBMCs, collected 45 days after the yellow fever booster vaccination. The CDR3 bases are TGCAGTGCTAGAGATGGGGCAGGGGGCTCCTATAATTCACCCCTCCACTTT. This sequence encodes CSARDGAGGSYNSPLHF.